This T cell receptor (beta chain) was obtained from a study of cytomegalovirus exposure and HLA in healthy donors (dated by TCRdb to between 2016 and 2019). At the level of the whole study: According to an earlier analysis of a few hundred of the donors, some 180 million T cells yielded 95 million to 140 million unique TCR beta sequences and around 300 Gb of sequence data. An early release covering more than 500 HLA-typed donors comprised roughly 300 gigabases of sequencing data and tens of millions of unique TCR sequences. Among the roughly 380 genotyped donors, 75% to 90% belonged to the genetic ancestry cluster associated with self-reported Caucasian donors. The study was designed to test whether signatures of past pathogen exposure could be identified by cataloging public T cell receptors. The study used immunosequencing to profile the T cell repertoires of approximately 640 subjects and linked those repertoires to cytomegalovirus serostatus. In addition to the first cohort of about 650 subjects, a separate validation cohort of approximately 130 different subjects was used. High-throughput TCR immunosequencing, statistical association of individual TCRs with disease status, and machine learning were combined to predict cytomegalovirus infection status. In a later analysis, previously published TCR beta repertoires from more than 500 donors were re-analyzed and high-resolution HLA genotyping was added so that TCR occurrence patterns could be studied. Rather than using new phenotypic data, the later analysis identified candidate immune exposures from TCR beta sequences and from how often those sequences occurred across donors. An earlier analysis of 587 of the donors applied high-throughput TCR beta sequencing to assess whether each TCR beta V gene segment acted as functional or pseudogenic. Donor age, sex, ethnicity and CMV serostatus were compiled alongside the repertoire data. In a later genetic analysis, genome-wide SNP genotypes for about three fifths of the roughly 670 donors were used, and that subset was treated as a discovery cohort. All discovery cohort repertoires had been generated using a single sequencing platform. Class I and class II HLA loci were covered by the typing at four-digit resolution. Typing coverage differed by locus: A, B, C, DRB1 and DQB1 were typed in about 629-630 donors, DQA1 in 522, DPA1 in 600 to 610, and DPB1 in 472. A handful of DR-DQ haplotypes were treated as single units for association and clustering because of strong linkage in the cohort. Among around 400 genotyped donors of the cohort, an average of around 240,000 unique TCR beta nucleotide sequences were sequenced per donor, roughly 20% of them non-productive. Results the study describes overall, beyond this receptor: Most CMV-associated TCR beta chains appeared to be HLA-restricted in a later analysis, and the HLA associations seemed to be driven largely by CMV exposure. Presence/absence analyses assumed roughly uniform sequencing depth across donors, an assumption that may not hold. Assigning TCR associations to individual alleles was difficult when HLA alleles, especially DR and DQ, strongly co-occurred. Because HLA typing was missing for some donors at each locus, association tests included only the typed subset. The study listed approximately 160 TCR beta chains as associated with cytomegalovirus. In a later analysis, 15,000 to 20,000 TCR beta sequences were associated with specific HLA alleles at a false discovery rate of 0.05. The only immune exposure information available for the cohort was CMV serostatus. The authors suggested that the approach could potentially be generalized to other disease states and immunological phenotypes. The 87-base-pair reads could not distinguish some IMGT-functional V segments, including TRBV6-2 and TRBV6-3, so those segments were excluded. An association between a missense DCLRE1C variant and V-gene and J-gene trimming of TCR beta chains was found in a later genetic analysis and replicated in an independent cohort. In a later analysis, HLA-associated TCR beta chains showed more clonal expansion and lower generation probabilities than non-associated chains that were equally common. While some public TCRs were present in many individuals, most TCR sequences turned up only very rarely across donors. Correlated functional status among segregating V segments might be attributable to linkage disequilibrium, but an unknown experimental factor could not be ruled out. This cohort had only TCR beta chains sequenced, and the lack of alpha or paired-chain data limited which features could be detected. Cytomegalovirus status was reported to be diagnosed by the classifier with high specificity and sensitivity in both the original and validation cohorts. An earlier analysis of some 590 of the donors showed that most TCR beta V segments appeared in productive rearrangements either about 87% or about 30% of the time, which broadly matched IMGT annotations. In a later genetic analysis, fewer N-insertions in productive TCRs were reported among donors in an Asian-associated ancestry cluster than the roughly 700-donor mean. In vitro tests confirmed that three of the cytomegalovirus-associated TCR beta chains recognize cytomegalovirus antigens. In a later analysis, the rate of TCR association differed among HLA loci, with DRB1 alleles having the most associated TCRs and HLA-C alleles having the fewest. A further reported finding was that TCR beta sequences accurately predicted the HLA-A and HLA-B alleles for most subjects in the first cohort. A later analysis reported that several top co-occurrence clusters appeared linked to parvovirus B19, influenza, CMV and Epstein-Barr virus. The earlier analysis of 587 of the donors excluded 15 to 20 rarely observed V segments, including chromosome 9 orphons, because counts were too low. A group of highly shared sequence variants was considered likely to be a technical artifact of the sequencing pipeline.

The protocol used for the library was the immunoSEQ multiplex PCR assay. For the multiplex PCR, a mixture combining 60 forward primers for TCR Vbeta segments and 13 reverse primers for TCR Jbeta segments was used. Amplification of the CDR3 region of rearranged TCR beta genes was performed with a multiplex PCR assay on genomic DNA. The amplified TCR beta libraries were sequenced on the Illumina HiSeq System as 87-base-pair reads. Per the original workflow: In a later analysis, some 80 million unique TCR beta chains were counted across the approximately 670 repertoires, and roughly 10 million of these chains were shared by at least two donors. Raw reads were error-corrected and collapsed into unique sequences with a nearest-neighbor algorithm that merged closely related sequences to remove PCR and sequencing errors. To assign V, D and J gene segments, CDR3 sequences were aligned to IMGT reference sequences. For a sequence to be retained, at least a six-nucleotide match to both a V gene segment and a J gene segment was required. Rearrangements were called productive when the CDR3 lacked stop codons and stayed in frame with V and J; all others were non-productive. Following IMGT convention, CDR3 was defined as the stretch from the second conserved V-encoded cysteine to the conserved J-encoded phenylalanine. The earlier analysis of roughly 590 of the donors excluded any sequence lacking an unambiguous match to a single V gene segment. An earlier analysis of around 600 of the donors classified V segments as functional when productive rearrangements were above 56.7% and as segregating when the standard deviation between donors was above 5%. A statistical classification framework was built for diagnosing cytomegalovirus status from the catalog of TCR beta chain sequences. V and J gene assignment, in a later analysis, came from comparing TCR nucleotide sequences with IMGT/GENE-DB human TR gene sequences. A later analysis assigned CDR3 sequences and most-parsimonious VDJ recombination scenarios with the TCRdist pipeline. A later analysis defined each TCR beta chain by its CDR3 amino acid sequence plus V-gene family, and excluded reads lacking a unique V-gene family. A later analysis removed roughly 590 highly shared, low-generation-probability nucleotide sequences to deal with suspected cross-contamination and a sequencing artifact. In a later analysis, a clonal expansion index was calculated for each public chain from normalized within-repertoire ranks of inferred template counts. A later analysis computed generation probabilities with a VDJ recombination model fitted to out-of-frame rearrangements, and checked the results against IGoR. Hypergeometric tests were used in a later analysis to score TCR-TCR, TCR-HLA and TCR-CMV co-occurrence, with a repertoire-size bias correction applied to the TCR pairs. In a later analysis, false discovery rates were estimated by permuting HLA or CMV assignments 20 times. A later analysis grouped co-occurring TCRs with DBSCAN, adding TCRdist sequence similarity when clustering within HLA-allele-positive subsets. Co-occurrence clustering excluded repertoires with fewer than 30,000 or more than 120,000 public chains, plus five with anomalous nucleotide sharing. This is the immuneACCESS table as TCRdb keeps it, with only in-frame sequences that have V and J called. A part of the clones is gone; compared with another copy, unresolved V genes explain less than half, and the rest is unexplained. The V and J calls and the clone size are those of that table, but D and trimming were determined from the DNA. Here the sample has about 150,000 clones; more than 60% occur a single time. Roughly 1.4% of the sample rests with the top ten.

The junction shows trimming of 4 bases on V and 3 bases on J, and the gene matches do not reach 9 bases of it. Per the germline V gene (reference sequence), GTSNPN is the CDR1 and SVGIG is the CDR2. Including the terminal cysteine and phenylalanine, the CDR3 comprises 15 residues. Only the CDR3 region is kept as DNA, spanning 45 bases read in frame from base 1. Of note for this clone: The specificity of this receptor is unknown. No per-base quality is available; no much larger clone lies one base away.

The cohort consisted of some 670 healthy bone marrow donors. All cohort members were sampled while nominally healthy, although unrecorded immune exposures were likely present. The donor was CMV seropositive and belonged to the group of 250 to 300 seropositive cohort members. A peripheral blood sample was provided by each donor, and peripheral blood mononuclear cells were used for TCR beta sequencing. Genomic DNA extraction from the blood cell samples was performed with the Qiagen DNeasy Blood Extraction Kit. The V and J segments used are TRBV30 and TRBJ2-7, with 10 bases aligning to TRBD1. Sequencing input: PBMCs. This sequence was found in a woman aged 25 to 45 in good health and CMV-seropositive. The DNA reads TGTGCCTGGAACACCGGGACAGGGGAAAACTACGAGCAGTACTTC. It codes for CAWNTGTGENYEQYF.